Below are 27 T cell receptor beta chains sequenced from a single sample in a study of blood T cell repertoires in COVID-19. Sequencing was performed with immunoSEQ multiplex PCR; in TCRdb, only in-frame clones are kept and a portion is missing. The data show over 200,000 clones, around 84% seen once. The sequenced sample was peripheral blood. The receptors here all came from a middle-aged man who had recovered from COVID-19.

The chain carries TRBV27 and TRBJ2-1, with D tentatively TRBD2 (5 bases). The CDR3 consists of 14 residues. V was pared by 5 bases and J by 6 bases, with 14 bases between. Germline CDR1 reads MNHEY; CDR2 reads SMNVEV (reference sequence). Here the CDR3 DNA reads TGTGCCAGCAGTCGAGGGTACCCGGGCAATGAGCAGTTCTTC. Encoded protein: CASSRGYPGNEQFF.

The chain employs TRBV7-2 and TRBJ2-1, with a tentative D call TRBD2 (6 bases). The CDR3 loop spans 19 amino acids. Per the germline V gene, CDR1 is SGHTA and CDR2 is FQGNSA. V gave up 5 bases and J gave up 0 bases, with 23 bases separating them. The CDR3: CASSTKTGILAYSYNEQFF. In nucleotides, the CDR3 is TGTGCCAGCAGCACGAAGACGGGCATCCTAGCGTACTCCTACAATGAGCAGTTCTTC.

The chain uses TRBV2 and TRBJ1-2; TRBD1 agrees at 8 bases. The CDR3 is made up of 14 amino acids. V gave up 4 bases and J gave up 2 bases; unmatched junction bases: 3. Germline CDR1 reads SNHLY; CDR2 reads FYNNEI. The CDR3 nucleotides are TGTGCCAGCAGTGCGGACAGGGTAAACTATGGCTACACCTTC. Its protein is CASSADRVNYGYTF.

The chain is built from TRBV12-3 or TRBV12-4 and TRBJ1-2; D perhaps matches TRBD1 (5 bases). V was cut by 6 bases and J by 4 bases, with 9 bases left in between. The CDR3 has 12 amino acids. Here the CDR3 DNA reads TGTGCCAGCAGCACCGACAGCTATGGCTACACCTTC. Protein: CASSTDSYGYTF.

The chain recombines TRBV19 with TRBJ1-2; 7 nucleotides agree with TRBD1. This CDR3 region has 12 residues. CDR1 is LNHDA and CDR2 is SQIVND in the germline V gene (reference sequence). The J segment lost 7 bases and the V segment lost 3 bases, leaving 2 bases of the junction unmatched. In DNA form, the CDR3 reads TGTGCCAGTAGTATCGGGGACAGTGGCTACACCTTC. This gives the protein CASSIGDSGYTF.

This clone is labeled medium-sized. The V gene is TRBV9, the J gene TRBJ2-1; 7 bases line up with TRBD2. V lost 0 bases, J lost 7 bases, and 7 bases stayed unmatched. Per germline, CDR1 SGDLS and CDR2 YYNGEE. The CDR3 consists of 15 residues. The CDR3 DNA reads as TGTGCCAGCAGCGTAGGGGGCGGGAGTAGTAATGAGCAGTTCTTC. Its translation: CASSVGGGSSNEQFF.

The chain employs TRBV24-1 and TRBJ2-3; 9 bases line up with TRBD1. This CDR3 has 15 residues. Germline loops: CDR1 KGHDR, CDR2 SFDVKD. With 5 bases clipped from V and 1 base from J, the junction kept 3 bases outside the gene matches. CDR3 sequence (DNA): TGTGCCACCAGTGCCCGGGACAGGGGCACAGATACGCAGTATTTT. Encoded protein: CATSARDRGTDTQYF.

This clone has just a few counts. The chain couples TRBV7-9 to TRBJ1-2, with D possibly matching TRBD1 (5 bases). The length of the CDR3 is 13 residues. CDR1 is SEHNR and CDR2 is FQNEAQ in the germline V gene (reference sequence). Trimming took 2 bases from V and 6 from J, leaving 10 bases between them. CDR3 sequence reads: CASSLRQRHGYTF. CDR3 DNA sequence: TGTGCCAGCAGCTTAAGACAGAGACATGGCTACACCTTC.

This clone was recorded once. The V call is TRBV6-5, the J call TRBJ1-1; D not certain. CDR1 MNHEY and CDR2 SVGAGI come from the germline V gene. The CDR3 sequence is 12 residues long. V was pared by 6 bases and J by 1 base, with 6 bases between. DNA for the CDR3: TGTGCCAGCAGAGAGTGGAACACTGAAGCTTTCTTT. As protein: CASREWNTEAFF.

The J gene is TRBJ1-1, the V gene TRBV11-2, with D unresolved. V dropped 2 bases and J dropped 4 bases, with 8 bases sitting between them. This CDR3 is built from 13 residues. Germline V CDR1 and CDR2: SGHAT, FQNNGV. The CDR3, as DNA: TGTGCCAGCAGCTTACAGGTTGGCACTGAAGCTTTCTTT. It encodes CASSLQVGTEAFF.

CDR3 region: CASSLAYKGSKGKLFF. In DNA, the CDR3 is TGCGCCAGCAGCTTGGCCTATAAGGGGTCGAAGGGGAAACTGTTTTTT. The chain employs TRBV5-1 and TRBJ1-4; tentatively, D is TRBD1 (5 bases). Trimming removed 0 bases from V and 11 bases from J, with 20 bases in between. This CDR3 is 16 amino acids long. Germline lookup yields CDR1 SGHRS and CDR2 YFSETQ.

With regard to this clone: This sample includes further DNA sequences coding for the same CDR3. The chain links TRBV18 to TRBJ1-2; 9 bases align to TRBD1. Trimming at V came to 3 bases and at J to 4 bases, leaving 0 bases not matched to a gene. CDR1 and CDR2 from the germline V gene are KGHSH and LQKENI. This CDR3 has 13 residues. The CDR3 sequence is CASSPTGGYGYTF. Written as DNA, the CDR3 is TGTGCCAGCTCACCGACAGGGGGCTATGGCTACACCTTC.

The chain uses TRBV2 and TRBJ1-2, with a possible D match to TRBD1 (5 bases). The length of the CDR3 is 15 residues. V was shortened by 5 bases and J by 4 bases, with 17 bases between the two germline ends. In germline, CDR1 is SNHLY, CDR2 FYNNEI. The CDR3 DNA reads TGTGCCAGCAGTCTGGAGGGGCAGCTGGCCTATGGCTACACCTTC. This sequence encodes CASSLEGQLAYGYTF.

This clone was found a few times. CDR3 sequence: CASSQGCIQETQYF. The CDR3 DNA sequence: TGTGCCAGCAGCCAAGGTTGTATACAAGAGACCCAGTACTTC. The chain recombines TRBV3-1 (or the pseudogene TRBV3-2) with TRBJ2-5, with no clear D. V was pared by 1 base and J by 2 bases, with 8 bases between. Germline V lookup: CDR1 LGHDT, CDR2 YNNKEL (reference sequence). This CDR3 contains 14 residues.

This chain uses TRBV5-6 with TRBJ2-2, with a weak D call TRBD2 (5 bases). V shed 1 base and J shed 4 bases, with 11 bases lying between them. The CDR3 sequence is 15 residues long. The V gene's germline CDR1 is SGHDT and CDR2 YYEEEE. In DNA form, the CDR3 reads TGTGCCAGCAGCTTGACGGGGAGAGCCACCGGGGAGCTGTTTTTT. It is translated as CASSLTGRATGELFF.

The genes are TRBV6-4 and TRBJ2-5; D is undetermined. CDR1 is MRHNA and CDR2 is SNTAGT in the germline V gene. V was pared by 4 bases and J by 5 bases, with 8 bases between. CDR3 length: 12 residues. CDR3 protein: CASSVRWETQYF. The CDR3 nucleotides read TGTGCCAGCAGTGTTAGATGGGAGACCCAGTACTTC.

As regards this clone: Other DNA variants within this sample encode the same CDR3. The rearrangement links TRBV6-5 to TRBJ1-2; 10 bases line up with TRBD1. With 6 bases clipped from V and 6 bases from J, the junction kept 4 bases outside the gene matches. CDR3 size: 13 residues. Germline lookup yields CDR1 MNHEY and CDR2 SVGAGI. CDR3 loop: CASSYGQGDGYTF. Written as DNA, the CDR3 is TGTGCCAGCAGCTATGGACAGGGGGATGGCTACACCTTC.

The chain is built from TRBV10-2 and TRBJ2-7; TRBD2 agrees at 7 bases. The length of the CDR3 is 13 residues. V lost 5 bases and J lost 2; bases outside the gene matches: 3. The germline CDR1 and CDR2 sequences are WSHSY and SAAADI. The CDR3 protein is CASSPGGPYEQYF. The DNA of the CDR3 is TGCGCCAGCAGTCCGGGAGGCCCCTACGAGCAGTACTTC.

In DNA form, the CDR3 reads TGTGCCAGCAGTGAGGGACAGGTCTCTGGGGCCAACGTCCTGACTTTC. Its translation is CASSEGQVSGANVLTF. The J gene is TRBJ2-6, the V gene TRBV2; 8 bases agree with TRBD1. The CDR3 consists of 16 residues. In germline, CDR1 is SNHLY, CDR2 FYNNEI. The V segment lost 3 bases and the J segment 0 bases; nucleotides outside the gene matches: 1.

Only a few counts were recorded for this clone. The CDR3 nucleotides are TGTGCCAGCAGCCCGGTGGTCGGCCAGGGTATGTACACCGGGGAGCTGTTTTTT. Protein product: CASSPVVGQGMYTGELFF. The chain couples TRBV5-4 to TRBJ2-2; weak D call: TRBD1 (5 bases). Trimming took 4 bases from V and 3 from J, leaving 22 bases between them. The CDR3 extends over 18 amino acids. CDR1 is SGHNT, CDR2 YYREEE, per germline (reference sequence).

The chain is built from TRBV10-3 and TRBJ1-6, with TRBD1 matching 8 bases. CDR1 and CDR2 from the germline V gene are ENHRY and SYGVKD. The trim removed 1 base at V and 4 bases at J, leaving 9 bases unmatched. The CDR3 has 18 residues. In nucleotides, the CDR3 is TGTGCCATCAGTGAGTTTAGGTACAGGGGGGATTATAATTCACCCCTCCACTTT. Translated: CAISEFRYRGDYNSPLHF.

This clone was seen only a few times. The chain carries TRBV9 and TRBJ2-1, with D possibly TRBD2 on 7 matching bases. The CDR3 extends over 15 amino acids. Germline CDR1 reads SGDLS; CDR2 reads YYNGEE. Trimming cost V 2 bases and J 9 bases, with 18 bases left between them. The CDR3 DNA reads TGTGCCAGCAGCGTCCGGGGGGCCCCGGAGGGTGAGCAGTTCTTC. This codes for CASSVRGAPEGEQFF.

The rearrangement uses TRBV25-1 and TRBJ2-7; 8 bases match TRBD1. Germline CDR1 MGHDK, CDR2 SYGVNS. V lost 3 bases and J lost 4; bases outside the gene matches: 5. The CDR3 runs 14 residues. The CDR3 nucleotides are TGTGCCAGCAGTGAGGCAGGGGGCGGATACGAGCAGTACTTC. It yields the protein CASSEAGGGYEQYF.

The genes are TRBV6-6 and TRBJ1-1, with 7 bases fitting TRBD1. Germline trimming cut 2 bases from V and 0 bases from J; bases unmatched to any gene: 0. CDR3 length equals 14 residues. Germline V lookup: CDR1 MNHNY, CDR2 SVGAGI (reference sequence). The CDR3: CASSYQGVNTEAFF. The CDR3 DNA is TGTGCCAGCAGTTACCAGGGGGTGAACACTGAAGCTTTCTTT.

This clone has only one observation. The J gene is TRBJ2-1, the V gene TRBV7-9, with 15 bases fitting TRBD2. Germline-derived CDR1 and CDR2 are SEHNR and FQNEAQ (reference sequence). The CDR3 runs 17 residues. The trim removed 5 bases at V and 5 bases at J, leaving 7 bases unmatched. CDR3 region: CASSPPGLAGGNNEQFF. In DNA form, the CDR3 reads TGTGCCAGCAGCCCACCGGGACTAGCGGGGGGAAACAATGAGCAGTTCTTC.

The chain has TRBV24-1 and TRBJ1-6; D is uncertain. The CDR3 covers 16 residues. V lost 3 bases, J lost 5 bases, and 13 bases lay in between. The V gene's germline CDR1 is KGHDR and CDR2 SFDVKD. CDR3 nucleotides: TGTGCCACCAGTGATAAGTACAGAGCAAATAATTCACCCCTCCACTTT. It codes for CATSDKYRANNSPLHF.

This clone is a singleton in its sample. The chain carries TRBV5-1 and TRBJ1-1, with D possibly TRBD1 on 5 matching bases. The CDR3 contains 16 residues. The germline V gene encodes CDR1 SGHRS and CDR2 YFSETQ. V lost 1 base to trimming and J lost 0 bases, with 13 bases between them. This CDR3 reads CASSLRRRGMNTEAFF. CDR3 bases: TGCGCCAGCAGCTTGCGACGAAGGGGTATGAACACTGAAGCTTTCTTT.